The 32 T cell receptor beta chains presented below share a single source sample, sequenced in a study of response to subunit inactivated influenza vaccine. TCRdb ran MiXCR on the RT-PCR reads and lists one entry per CDR3 protein. The sample shows some 640,000 distinct CDR3 sequences, over 11% of them seen only once. The input for sequencing was PBMCs from blood, taken about 14 days before vaccination. These receptors originate from a man aged 45-65 years who received an inactivated influenza vaccine.

This clonotype was recorded a few times. J is TRBJ1-6 and V is TRBV3-1; TRBD1 agrees at 7 bases. The CDR3 runs 16 residues. V lost 5 bases, J lost 10 bases, and 14 bases stayed unmatched. Germline-derived CDR1 and CDR2 are LGHDT and YNNKEL (reference sequence). The chain's CDR3 is CASSKQGEGAQSPLHF. In DNA form, the CDR3 reads TGTGCCAGCAGCAAACAAGGGGAGGGGGCCCAATCACCCCTCCACTTT. Based on the CDR3 plus reference TRBV3-1 and TRBJ1-6, the full variable domain is DTAVSQTPKYLVTQMGNDKSIKCEQNLGHDTMYWYKQDSKKFLKIMFSYNNKELIINETVPNRFSPKSPDKAHLNLHINSLELGDSAVYFCASSKQGEGAQSPLHFGNGTRLTVT.

The chain combines TRBV28 with TRBJ2-1; 16 bases agree with TRBD2. The CDR3 is made up of 17 amino acids. The junction had 5 bases not matched to a gene; V was cut back by 7 bases and J by 2 bases. Germline-derived CDR1 and CDR2 are MDHEN and SYDVKM. The CDR3 here is CASTSGTSGGAYNEQFF. CDR3 DNA sequence: TGTGCCAGCACCTCCGGGACTAGCGGGGGGGCCTACAATGAGCAGTTCTTC.

This clonotype was found many times. The chain links TRBV4-2 to TRBJ1-3; the match to TRBD1 covers 9 bases. J lost 3 bases, V lost 0 bases, and 18 bases had no gene match. The CDR3 consists of 21 residues. Germline loops: CDR1 LGHNA, CDR2 YNFKEQ. The CDR3 region has the DNA TGTGCCAGCAGCCAAGAACCTCCCGGCGCGGGGGACAGGGTTTTTGGAAACACCATATATTTT. This translates into CASSQEPPGAGDRVFGNTIYF.

V and J are TRBV28 and TRBJ2-7; D may be TRBD2 (5 bases). Deletions cut 3 bases from V and 1 base from J, with 19 bases between. CDR1 and CDR2 from the germline V gene are MDHEN and SYDVKM. CDR3 size: 17 residues. The CDR3 region is CASSFEVLEGSSYEQYF. Here the CDR3 DNA reads TGTGCCAGCAGTTTTGAAGTTCTAGAGGGATCTTCCTACGAGCAGTACTTC.

There are many counts of this clonotype. This chain links TRBV6-6 with TRBJ2-3, with a tentative D call TRBD1 (6 bases). Per the germline V gene, CDR1 is MNHNY and CDR2 is SVGAGI (reference sequence). V was trimmed by 5 bases and J by 4 bases, leaving 10 bases between them. The CDR3 sequence is 13 residues long. The CDR3 loop is CASSRQAPDTQYF. As DNA, the CDR3 is TGTGCCAGCAGTCGACAGGCCCCAGATACGCAGTATTTT.

This clonotype was picked up a small number of times. The gene calls are TRBV29-1 and TRBJ1-1; no firm D call. The germline V gene has CDR1 SQVTM and CDR2 ANQGSEA. The CDR3 consists of 12 residues. Trimming removed 1 base from V and 10 bases from J, with 13 bases in between. The CDR3 coding sequence is TGCAGCGTTGAAGGGCGCAGTATTGGAGCTTTCTTT. Translated: CSVEGRSIGAFF.

This rearrangement joins TRBV11-2 to TRBJ2-4, with D perhaps being TRBD1 or TRBD2 (7 bases each). Germline V gene sequence: CDR1 SGHAT, CDR2 FQNNGV. V shed 0 bases and J shed 5 bases, with 17 bases lying between them. The CDR3 is 17 amino acids. The CDR3 DNA reads TGTGCCAGCAGCTTAGAGTATGGGGGGGACAGTCAAAACATTCAGTACTTC. This sequence encodes CASSLEYGGDSQNIQYF.

The chain recombines TRBV10-3 with TRBJ2-7, with TRBD2 matching 8 bases. Germline lookup yields CDR1 ENHRY and CDR2 SYGVKD. Trimming removed 6 bases from V and 0 bases from J; junction bases left unmatched: 13. The CDR3 extends over 17 amino acids. The CDR3 bases are TGTGCCATCAGGAACCCCGAAGCGGGAGAGAGCTCCTACGAGCAGTACTTC. Amino acids: CAIRNPEAGESSYEQYF.

This sequence joins TRBV5-1 and TRBJ2-2, with D possibly matching TRBD2 (5 bases). Per germline, CDR1 SGHRS and CDR2 YFSETQ. V was pared by 0 bases and J by 1 base, with 10 bases between. CDR3 length: 16 residues. The DNA for the CDR3 is TGCGCCAGCAGCTTGGCCGGGATCTGGAACACCGGGGAGCTGTTTTTT. Protein: CASSLAGIWNTGELFF.

V gene TRBV7-9 combines with J gene TRBJ2-7, with D uncertain. The germline CDR1 and CDR2 sequences are SEHNR and FQNEAQ (reference sequence). V lost 5 bases to trimming and J lost 2 bases, with 16 bases between them. CDR3 length: 15 residues. The CDR3 DNA follows: TGTGCCAGCAGCAGTGACCCTACCCCTACCTACGAGCAGTACTTC. Its translation: CASSSDPTPTYEQYF.

The J gene is TRBJ2-2, the V gene TRBV6-5, with no clear D. The CDR3 runs 15 residues. The V end lost 2 bases, the J end lost 6 bases, and 13 bases lay between the germline ends. The germline V gene encodes CDR1 MNHEY and CDR2 SVGAGI. CDR3 in DNA: TGTGCCAGCAGTTACGTTACTACCTCTCCCGGGGAGCTGTTTTTT. Its translation is CASSYVTTSPGELFF.

This clonotype was counted between two and nine times. The V and J genes are TRBV5-5 and TRBJ2-7; D remains unclear. This CDR3 has 15 residues. Germline V gene lookup returns CDR1 SGHKS and CDR2 YYEKEE (reference sequence). The V gene lost 1 base and the J gene lost 0 bases, with 11 bases spanning the gap. CDR3: CASSLSPSYSYEQYF. Here the CDR3 DNA reads TGTGCCAGCAGCTTGTCGCCGAGTTACTCCTACGAGCAGTACTTC.

This clonotype is categorized as medium-sized. The chain recombines TRBV5-6 with TRBJ2-7; 7 nucleotides match TRBD1. The V and J ends lost 2 bases and 3 bases, in that order; junction bases with no gene match: 5. The CDR3 loop spans 14 amino acids. Germline V gives CDR1 SGHDT, CDR2 YYEEEE. CDR3 bases: TGTGCCAGCAGCTTTTTAGGGACAGACTACGAGCAGTACTTC. This codes for CASSFLGTDYEQYF.

This clonotype was observed a few times. The chain employs TRBV20-1 and TRBJ1-3; 7 nucleotides match TRBD1. Per the germline V gene, CDR1 is DFQATT and CDR2 is SNEGSKA (reference sequence). The CDR3 totals 15 residues. Trimming at V came to 0 bases and at J to 3 bases, leaving 5 bases not matched to a gene. The CDR3 bases are TGCAGTGCTAGAGATCCACAGGGGAATGGAAACACCATATATTTT. Amino acid sequence: CSARDPQGNGNTIYF.

The chain uses TRBV7-9 and TRBJ2-2, with a tentative D call TRBD1 (6 bases). The CDR3 consists of 15 residues. Germline CDR1 and CDR2: SEHNR and FQNEAQ (reference sequence). V was shortened by 1 base and J by 7 bases, with 13 bases between the two germline ends. The CDR3 region is CASSLVGRGDGELFF. The CDR3 nucleotides read TGTGCCAGCAGCTTAGTGGGCAGGGGCGACGGGGAGCTGTTTTTT.

The chain uses TRBV6-1 and TRBJ2-3; a weak D match, TRBD2 (5 bases). CDR3 length equals 13 residues. Germline CDR1 reads MNHNS; CDR2 reads SASEGT. V lost 4 bases and J 11 bases, leaving 16 bases between the germline ends. Written as DNA, the CDR3 is TGTGCCAGCAGTGCCGGGCCTCCGGGGAGGCAGTATTTT. Protein product: CASSAGPPGRQYF.

This clonotype has a handful of counts. The chain recombines TRBV29-1 with TRBJ2-3, with TRBD2 matching over 12 bases. Losses at the gene ends were 3 bases for V and 5 bases for J; bases not matched to a gene: 9. This CDR3 is built from 16 residues. In germline, CDR1 is SQVTM, CDR2 ANQGSEA. Here the CDR3 DNA reads TGCAGCGTTGAGGGATCTAGCGGGAGGGAAGAAGATACGCAGTATTTT. Protein product: CSVEGSSGREEDTQYF.

J is TRBJ2-7 and V is TRBV4-1; D might be TRBD1 (6 bases). The V gene lost 1 base and the J gene lost 3 bases, with 16 bases spanning the gap. Germline V CDR1 and CDR2: MGHRA, YSYEKL. The CDR3 covers 16 residues. CDR3 sequence: CASSQGARGLVYEQYF. CDR3 DNA sequence: TGCGCCAGCAGCCAAGGGGCCAGGGGTCTGGTCTACGAGCAGTACTTC.

The chain has TRBV4-2 and TRBJ2-7; 7 bases map to TRBD1. CDR1 and CDR2 from the germline V gene are LGHNA and YNFKEQ. The CDR3 spans 18 residues. The V gene end was trimmed by 0 bases and the J gene end by 0 bases; junction bases not matched to a gene: 11. CDR3 DNA sequence: TGTGCCAGCAGCCAAGAGAGACCGACAGGGTTAAACTCCTACGAGCAGTACTTC. Residues: CASSQERPTGLNSYEQYF.

The sample holds a few counts of this clonotype. V and J are TRBV18 and TRBJ2-5, with a tentative D call TRBD2 (7 bases). The germline V and J ends were trimmed by 5 bases and 4 bases, with 17 bases remaining between them. Per the germline V gene, CDR1 is KGHSH and CDR2 is LQKENI. This CDR3 spans 15 amino acids. CDR3 loop: CASSDDGGPRETQYF. The CDR3 nucleotides read TGTGCCAGCTCAGACGACGGGGGGCCAAGAGAGACCCAGTACTTC. The variable domain in full, completed from reference TRBV18 and TRBJ2-5, reads NAGVMQNPRHLVRRRGQEARLRCSPMKGHSHVYWYRQLPEEGLKFMVYLQKENIIDESGMPKERFSAEFPKEGPSILRIQQVVRGDSAAYFCASSDDGGPRETQYFGPGTRLLVL.

J is TRBJ2-3 and V is TRBV11-3; D is ambiguous. CDR3 length: 17 residues. V was trimmed by 1 base and J by 0 bases, leaving 14 bases between them. The germline V gene encodes CDR1 SGHNT and CDR2 YENEEA. The CDR3 DNA reads as TGTGCCAGCAGCTTAGGGCCTTGGGCGACTAGCACAGATACGCAGTATTTT. It encodes CASSLGPWATSTDTQYF.

This clonotype was seen a single time. The chain uses TRBV7-9 and TRBJ2-5; D ambiguous. The CDR3 has 16 residues. V gave up 1 base and J gave up 1 base, with 13 bases separating them. CDR1 is SEHNR and CDR2 is FQNEAQ in the germline V gene (reference sequence). CDR3 DNA sequence: TGTGCCAGCAGCTTAGTAGGTAGTCGGCCCCAAGAGACCCAGTACTTC. Amino acid sequence: CASSLVGSRPQETQYF. The full variable domain, its missing parts supplied by reference TRBV7-9 and TRBJ2-5, is DTGVSQNPRHKITKRGQNVTFRCDPISEHNRLYWYRQTLGQGPEFLTYFQNEAQLEKSRLLSDRFSAERPKGSFSTLEIQRTEQGDSAMYLCASSLVGSRPQETQYFGPGTRLLVL.

This clonotype was detected a few times. V is TRBV11-1 and J is TRBJ2-1, with 9 bases fitting TRBD2. This CDR3 has 19 amino acids. Germline V gene sequence: CDR1 SGHAT, CDR2 FQDESV (reference sequence). The V segment lost 5 bases and the J segment 0 bases; nucleotides outside the gene matches: 14. The CDR3 here is CASSAGGTSGPSSYNEQFF. The CDR3 DNA sequence: TGTGCCAGCAGCGCAGGGGGAACTAGCGGGCCTAGCTCCTACAATGAGCAGTTCTTC.

This chain uses TRBV20-1 with TRBJ2-5; D ambiguous. CDR1 DFQATT and CDR2 SNEGSKA come from the germline V gene (reference sequence). The CDR3 consists of 13 residues. The CDR3: CGPRRARQETQYF. CDR3 in DNA: TGCGGCCCCAGAAGGGCTCGGCAAGAGACCCAGTACTTC.

This clonotype occurred a few times. The chain employs TRBV9 and TRBJ2-5; D uncertain. Trimming cost V 0 bases and J 3 bases, with 6 bases left between them. Germline CDR1 reads SGDLS; CDR2 reads YYNGEE. The CDR3 length is 13 residues. CDR3 sequence: CASSVGLKETQYF. The CDR3 nucleotides read TGTGCCAGCAGCGTAGGACTGAAAGAGACCCAGTACTTC.

The V call is TRBV30, the J call TRBJ2-5; D unclear. The CDR3 totals 13 residues. V was clipped by 4 bases and J by 4 bases, with 13 bases between them. Looked up from germline, CDR1 is GTSNPN and CDR2 is SVGIG (reference sequence). Here the CDR3 DNA reads TGTGCCTGGAACCCGACTGCGGTAGAGACCCAGTACTTC. Protein sequence: CAWNPTAVETQYF.

In its sample, this clonotype was seen a few times. The junction does not match germline at one end; this may be a read error. This chain joins TRBV20-1 and TRBJ1-4; D is unclear. There are 13 residues in the CDR3. Germline CDR1 and CDR2: DFQATT and SNEGSKA (reference sequence). The CDR3 nucleotides are TGCAGTGCTAGGTCGCAGCCTAATGAGAAACTGTTTTTT. Translated, it gives CSARSQPNEKLFF.

This clonotype was observed a few times. CDR3 loop: CASSQDLESYEQYF. CDR3 bases: TGTGCCAGCAGCCAAGATCTGGAATCCTACGAGCAGTACTTC. This chain uses TRBV3-1 with TRBJ2-7; D is undetermined. Germline V gene lookup returns CDR1 LGHDT and CDR2 YNNKEL (reference sequence). The germline V and J ends were trimmed by 0 bases and 1 base, with 7 bases remaining between them. This CDR3 contains 14 residues.

Only a few counts were recorded for this clonotype. The genes are TRBV4-2 and TRBJ2-1; D tentatively reads TRBD1 or TRBD2 (6 bases each). Trimming took 1 base from V and 13 from J, leaving 17 bases between them. Germline lookup yields CDR1 LGHNA and CDR2 YNFKEQ. The CDR3 is made up of 14 amino acids. The CDR3 sequence: CASSQVSGALQQFF. CDR3 DNA: TGTGCCAGCAGCCAAGTGTCGGGGGCCCTCCAACAGTTCTTC.

The chain has TRBV24-1 and TRBJ2-2, with 8 bases aligning to TRBD1. CDR1 is KGHDR and CDR2 is SFDVKD in the germline V gene. The V gene end was trimmed by 3 bases and the J gene end by 6 bases; junction bases not matched to a gene: 5. CDR3 size: 15 residues. CDR3 in amino acids: CATSDIYRGSGELFF. In DNA, the CDR3 is TGTGCCACCAGTGATATCTACAGGGGGTCCGGGGAGCTGTTTTTT.

In its sample, this clonotype was seen a few times. The chain uses TRBV29-1 and TRBJ2-7; maybe TRBD2 (6 bases). Trimming removed 6 bases at V and 6 bases at J, with 15 bases between. The CDR3 loop spans 12 amino acids. CDR1 and CDR2 (germline): SQVTM, ANQGSEA. CDR3 DNA sequence: TGCAGCGTCCAACGGGGACTGGGCGAGCAGTACTTC. Encoded protein: CSVQRGLGEQYF.

This clonotype was detected a few times. The V call is TRBV7-8, the J call TRBJ2-7, with a tentative D call TRBD2 (5 bases). V was trimmed by 4 bases and J by 5 bases, leaving 12 bases between them. There are 13 residues in the CDR3. CDR1 SGHVS and CDR2 FQNEAQ come from the germline V gene. The DNA for the CDR3 is TGTGCCAGCAGCTCCAAACTAGGGAACGAGCAGTACTTC. Translating it yields CASSSKLGNEQYF.